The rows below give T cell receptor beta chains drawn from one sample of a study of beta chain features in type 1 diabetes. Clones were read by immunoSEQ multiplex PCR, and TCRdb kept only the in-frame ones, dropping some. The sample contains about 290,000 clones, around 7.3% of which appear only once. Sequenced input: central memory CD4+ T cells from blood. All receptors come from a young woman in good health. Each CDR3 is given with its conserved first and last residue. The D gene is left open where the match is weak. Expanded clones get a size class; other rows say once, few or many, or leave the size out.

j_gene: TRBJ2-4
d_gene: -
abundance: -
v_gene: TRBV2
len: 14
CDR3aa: CATQTPTATGIQYF
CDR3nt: TGTGCCACCCAGACGCCCACCGCAACGGGCATTCAGTACTTC

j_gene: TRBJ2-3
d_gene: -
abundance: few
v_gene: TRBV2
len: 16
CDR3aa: CASRGQGRTSTDTQYF
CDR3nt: TGTGCCAGCAGAGGGCAAGGGAGAACTAGCACAGATACGCAGTATTTT

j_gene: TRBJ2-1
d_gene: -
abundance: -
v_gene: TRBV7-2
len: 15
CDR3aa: CASSQRGGQGDEQFF
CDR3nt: TGCGCCAGCAGCCAACGCGGGGGCCAAGGCGATGAGCAGTTCTTC

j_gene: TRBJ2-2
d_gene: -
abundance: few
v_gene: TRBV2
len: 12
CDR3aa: CASRRNTGELFF
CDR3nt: TGTGCCAGCAGACGAAACACCGGGGAGCTGTTTTTT

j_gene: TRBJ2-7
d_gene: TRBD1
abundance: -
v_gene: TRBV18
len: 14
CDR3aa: CASSPRDRGYEQYF
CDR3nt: TGTGCCAGCTCACCCCGGGACAGGGGGTACGAGCAGTACTTC

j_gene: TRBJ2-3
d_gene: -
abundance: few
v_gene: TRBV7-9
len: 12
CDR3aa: CASSFDGDTQYF
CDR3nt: TGTGCCAGCAGCTTCGACGGAGATACGCAGTATTTT

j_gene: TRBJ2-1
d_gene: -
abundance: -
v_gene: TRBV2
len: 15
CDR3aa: CASRRGIPSYNEQFF
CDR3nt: TGTGCCAGCAGGCGCGGGATACCCTCCTACAATGAGCAGTTCTTC

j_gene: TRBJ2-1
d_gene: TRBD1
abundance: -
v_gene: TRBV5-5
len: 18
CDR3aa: CASSLAQTGQGPYNEQFF
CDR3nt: TGTGCCAGCAGCTTGGCCCAAACAGGACAGGGACCCTACAATGAGCAGTTCTTC

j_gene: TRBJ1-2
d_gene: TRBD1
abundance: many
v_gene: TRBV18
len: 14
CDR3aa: CASSPTPGQAGYTF
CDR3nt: TGTGCCAGCTCACCTACACCGGGACAGGCTGGCTACACCTTC

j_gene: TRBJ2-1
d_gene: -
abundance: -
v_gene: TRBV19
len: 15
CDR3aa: CASSESSTAHNEQFF
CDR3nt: TGTGCCAGTAGTGAGAGTAGCACGGCACACAATGAGCAGTTCTTC

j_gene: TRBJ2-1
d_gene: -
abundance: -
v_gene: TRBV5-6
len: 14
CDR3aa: CASRRRDRHNEQFF
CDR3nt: TGTGCCAGCCGAAGACGGGACCGGCACAATGAGCAGTTCTTC

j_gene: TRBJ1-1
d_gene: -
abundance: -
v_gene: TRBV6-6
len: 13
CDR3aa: CASSYGTGGEAFF
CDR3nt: TGTGCCAGCAGTTACGGCACAGGCGGTGAAGCTTTCTTT

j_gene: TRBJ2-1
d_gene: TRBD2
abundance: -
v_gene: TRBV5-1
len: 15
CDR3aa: CASRPVAGPYNEQFF
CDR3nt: TGCGCCAGCAGACCGGTAGCGGGGCCCTACAATGAGCAGTTCTTC

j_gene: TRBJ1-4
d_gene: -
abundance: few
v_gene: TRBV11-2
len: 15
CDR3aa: CASSLAPGTNEKLFF
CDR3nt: TGTGCCAGCAGCTTAGCCCCAGGGACTAATGAAAAACTGTTTTTT

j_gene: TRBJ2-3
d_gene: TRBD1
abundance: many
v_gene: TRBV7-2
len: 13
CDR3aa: CANKGQSTDTQYF
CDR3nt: TGTGCCAACAAGGGACAGAGCACAGATACGCAGTATTTT

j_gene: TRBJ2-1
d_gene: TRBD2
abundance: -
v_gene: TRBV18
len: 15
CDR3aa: CASSPASGGLNEQFF
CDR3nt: TGTGCCAGCTCACCGGCTAGCGGGGGGTTAAATGAGCAGTTCTTC

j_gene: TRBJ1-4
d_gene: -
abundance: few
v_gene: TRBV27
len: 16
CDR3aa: CASSLLRGATNEKLFF
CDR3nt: TGTGCCAGCAGTTTACTAAGGGGTGCAACTAATGAAAAACTGTTTTTT

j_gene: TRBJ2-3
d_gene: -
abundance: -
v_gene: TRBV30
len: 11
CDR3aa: CAWSAVDTQYF
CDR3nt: TGTGCCTGGAGTGCGGTTGATACGCAGTATTTT

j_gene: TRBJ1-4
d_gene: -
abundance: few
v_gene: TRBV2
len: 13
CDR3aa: CASRGGLNEKLFF
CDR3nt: TGTGCCAGCAGGGGGGGGCTTAATGAAAAACTGTTTTTT

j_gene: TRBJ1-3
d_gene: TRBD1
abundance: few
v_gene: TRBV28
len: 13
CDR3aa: CASSSGQGYTIYF
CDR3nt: TGTGCCAGCAGTTCCGGACAGGGATACACCATATATTTT

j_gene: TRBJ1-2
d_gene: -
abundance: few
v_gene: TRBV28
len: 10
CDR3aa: CATRDIGYTF
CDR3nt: TGTGCCACCAGGGACATTGGCTACACCTTC

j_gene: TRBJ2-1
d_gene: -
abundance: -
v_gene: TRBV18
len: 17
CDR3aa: CASSPPKARRSYNEQFF
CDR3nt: TGTGCCAGCTCACCACCGAAGGCCCGCCGCTCCTACAATGAGCAGTTCTTC

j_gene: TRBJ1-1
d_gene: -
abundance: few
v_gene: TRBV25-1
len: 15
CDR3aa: CASSDWTQANTEAFF
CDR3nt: TGTGCCAGCAGTGACTGGACACAAGCGAACACTGAAGCTTTCTTT

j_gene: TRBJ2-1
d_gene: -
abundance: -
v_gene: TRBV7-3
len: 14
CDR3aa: CASSRGPGDNEQFF
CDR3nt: TGTGCCAGCAGCCGAGGACCAGGGGACAATGAGCAGTTCTTC

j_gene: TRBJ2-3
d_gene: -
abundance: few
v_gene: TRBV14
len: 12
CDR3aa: CASSQKGYTQYF
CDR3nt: TGTGCCAGCAGCCAAAAGGGATATACGCAGTATTTT

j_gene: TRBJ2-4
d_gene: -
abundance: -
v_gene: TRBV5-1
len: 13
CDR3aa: CASSLGNVPLLYF
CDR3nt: TGCGCCAGCAGCTTGGGGAATGTCCCGCTTCTCTACTTC

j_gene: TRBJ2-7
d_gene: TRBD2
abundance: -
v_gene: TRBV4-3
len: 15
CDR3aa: CASSQELAGAYEQYF
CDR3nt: TGCGCCAGCAGCCAAGAACTAGCGGGAGCCTACGAGCAGTACTTC

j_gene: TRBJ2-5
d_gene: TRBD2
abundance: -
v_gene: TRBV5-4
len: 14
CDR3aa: CAGTSGLASETQYF
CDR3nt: TGTGCCGGGACTTCGGGACTAGCCTCCGAGACCCAGTACTTC

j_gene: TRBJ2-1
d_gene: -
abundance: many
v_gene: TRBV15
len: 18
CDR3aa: CATSRDSRDRMGYNEQFF
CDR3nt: TGTGCCACCAGCAGAGATTCCCGGGACCGGATGGGATACAATGAGCAGTTCTTC